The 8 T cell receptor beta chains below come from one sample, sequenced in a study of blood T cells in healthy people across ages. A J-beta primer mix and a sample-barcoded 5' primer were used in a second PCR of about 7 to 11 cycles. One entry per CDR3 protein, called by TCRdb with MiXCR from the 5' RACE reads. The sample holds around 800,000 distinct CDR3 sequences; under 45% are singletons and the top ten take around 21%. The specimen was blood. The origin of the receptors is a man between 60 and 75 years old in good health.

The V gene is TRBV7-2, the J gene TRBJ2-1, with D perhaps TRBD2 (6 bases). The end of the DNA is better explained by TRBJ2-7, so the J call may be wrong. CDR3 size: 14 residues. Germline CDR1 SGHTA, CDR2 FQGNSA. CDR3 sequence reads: CASSLARGYNEQYF. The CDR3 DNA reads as TGTGCCAGCAGCTTAGCGCGGGGTTACAATGAGCAGTACTTC.

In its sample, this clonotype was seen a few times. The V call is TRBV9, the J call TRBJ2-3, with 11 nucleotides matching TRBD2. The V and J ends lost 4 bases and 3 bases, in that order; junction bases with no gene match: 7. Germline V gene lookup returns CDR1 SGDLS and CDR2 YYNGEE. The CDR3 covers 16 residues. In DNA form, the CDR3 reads TGTGCCAGCAGCCCCGTAGCGGGGGGGACGACAGATACGCAGTATTTT. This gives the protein CASSPVAGGTTDTQYF.

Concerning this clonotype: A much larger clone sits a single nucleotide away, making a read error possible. The CDR3 here is CVSRQGNYDYTF. The CDR3 bases are TGCGTTAGTAGGCAGGGGAACTATGACTACACCTTC. V gene TRBV29-1 combines with J gene TRBJ1-2, with a weak D call TRBD1 (6 bases). The CDR3 sequence is 12 residues long. Germline CDR1 is SQVTM and CDR2 is ANQGSEA.

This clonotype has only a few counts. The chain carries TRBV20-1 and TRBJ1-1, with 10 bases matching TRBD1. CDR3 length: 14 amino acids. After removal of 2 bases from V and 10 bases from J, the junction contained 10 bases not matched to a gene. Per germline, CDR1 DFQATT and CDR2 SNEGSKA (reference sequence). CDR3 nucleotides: TGCAGTGCTAGACCGGGGACAGGGGCTTTTGTAGCTTTCTTT. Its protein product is CSARPGTGAFVAFF.

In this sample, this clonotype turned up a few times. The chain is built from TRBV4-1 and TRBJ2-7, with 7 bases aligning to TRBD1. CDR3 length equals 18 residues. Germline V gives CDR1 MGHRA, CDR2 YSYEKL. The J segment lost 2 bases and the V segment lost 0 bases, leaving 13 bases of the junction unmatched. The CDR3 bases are TGCGCCAGCAGCCAAGAAGTCACCCGGGACAGACTAACCTACGAGCAGTACTTC. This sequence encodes CASSQEVTRDRLTYEQYF.

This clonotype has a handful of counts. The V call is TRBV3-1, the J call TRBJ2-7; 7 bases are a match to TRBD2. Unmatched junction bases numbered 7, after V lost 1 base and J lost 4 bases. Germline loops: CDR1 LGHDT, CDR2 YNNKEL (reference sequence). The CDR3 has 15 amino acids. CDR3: CASSQAAGTTYEQYF. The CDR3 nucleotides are TGTGCCAGCAGCCAAGCCGCGGGGACTACTTACGAGCAGTACTTC.

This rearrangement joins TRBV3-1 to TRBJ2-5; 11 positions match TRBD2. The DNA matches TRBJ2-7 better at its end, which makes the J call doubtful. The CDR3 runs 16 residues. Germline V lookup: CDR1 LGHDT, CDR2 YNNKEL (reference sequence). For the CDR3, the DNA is TGTGCCAGCAGCCAAGGTAGACTAGCGGGAATCTACGAGCAGTACTTC. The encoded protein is CASSQGRLAGIYEQYF.

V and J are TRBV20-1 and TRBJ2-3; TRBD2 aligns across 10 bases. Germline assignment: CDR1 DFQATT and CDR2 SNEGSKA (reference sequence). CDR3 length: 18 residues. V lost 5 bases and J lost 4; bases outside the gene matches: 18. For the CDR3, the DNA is TGCAGTGCTCCTCTAGCGGGGGCCGGTATATATCTTTCAGATACGCAGTATTTT. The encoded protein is CSAPLAGAGIYLSDTQYF.